Below, 20 T cell receptor beta chains from the same sample are listed, as sequenced in a study of early T cells in non-severe SARS-CoV-2 infection. TCRdb called the 5' RACE reads again in MiXCR, with one record for every CDR3 protein. This table holds tens of thousands of distinct CDR3 sequences, 9% to 15% found once. Input material: whole blood. The receptors derive from an adult who was a healthcare worker with PCR-confirmed SARS-CoV-2 infection or an uninfected control (not recorded which).

This clonotype showed up just a few times. This chain joins TRBV20-1 and TRBJ2-3, with 12 bases identical to TRBD2. Per germline, CDR1 DFQATT and CDR2 SNEGSKA (reference sequence). The length of the CDR3 is 15 residues. The V and J ends lost 2 bases and 5 bases, in that order; junction bases with no gene match: 5. CDR3 sequence reads: CSARSSGRALDTQYF. Here the CDR3 DNA reads TGCAGTGCTAGATCTAGCGGGAGGGCCCTAGATACGCAGTATTTT.

This chain uses TRBV29-1 with TRBJ2-7, with TRBD1 matching 7 bases. V was pared by 6 bases and J by 2 bases, with 10 bases of the junction left unmatched. There are 14 residues in the CDR3. The germline gives CDR1 SQVTM, CDR2 ANQGSEA. CDR3 coding DNA: TGCAGCGTCACACCTGGACAGGTAACCTACGAGCAGTACTTC. This gives the protein CSVTPGQVTYEQYF.

Only a few counts were recorded for this clonotype. This chain connects TRBV12-3 or TRBV12-4 to TRBJ2-5; D remains unclear. This CDR3 is built from 15 residues. The V end was cut by 6 bases, the J end by 6 bases, with 20 bases between. The CDR3: CASSIRSERKKTQYF. The DNA of the CDR3 is TGTGCCAGCAGCATCCGCTCGGAAAGAAAAAAGACCCAGTACTTC.

The chain employs TRBV12-3 or TRBV12-4 and TRBJ2-1; D is unclear. Trimming took 3 bases from V and 0 from J, leaving 9 bases between them. The CDR3 sequence is 15 residues long. Written as DNA, the CDR3 is TGTGCCAGCAGTTTTGGTAGTTTCTCCTACAATGAGCAGTTCTTC. Amino acids: CASSFGSFSYNEQFF.

The genes are TRBV6-6 and TRBJ1-6; D uncertain. Trimming took off 5 bases at V and 5 bases at J, with 13 bases between the two ends. The germline gives CDR1 MNHNY, CDR2 SVGAGI (reference sequence). The CDR3 loop spans 15 amino acids. The CDR3 nucleotides are TGTGCCAGCAGTGATCGGTTCGGCGATAATTCACCCCTCCACTTT. Translation: CASSDRFGDNSPLHF.

Ten or more counts support this clonotype. This chain connects TRBV12-3 or TRBV12-4 to TRBJ1-2; no clear D. Trimming cost V 7 bases and J 1 base, with 4 bases left between them. The CDR3 spans 11 residues. The CDR3 loop is CASTRNYGYTF. Here the CDR3 DNA reads TGTGCCAGCACCCGTAACTATGGCTACACCTTC.

This chain links TRBV11-3 with TRBJ2-7, with TRBD2 matching 7 bases. The CDR3 length is 18 residues. CDR1 is SGHNT, CDR2 YENEEA, per germline. Germline trimming cut 3 bases from V and 4 bases from J; bases unmatched to any gene: 18. The CDR3 DNA reads as TGTGCCAGCAGCTTCCTCTTCGAGGGGCGGGAGTTGAATTACGAGCAGTACTTC. Its protein product is CASSFLFEGRELNYEQYF.

This clonotype was found many times. The J gene is TRBJ2-7, the V gene TRBV29-1, with TRBD1 identical over 9 bases. Looked up from germline, CDR1 is SQVTM and CDR2 is ANQGSEA. The CDR3 is 12 amino acids. With V trimmed by 7 bases and J by 3 bases, 4 bases remained unmatched. CDR3: CSARQGVYEQYF. The CDR3 DNA reads TGCAGCGCCCGACAGGGGGTCTACGAGCAGTACTTC.

This clonotype has just a few counts. The chain combines TRBV13 with TRBJ2-2; D is uncertain. Germline V gene sequence: CDR1 PRHDT, CDR2 FYEKMQ (reference sequence). This CDR3 contains 16 residues. Trimming pared 2 bases from V and 0 bases from J, leaving 10 bases between. The CDR3 sequence: CASSLYGSANTGELFF. DNA of the CDR3: TGTGCCAGCAGCTTATATGGGTCCGCGAACACCGGGGAGCTGTTTTTT.

This clonotype occurred many times. This chain links TRBV4-1 with TRBJ1-5; 11 nucleotides agree with TRBD1. CDR1 and CDR2 (germline): MGHRA, YSYEKL. Trimming removed 3 bases from V and 7 bases from J; junction bases left unmatched: 2. The CDR3 length is 14 residues. The CDR3 loop reads CASSHGTGGQPQHF. The DNA for the CDR3 is TGCGCCAGCAGCCACGGGACAGGGGGGCAGCCCCAGCATTTT.

This clonotype was picked up many times. V usage is TRBV11-2 and J usage is TRBJ2-5; D possibly corresponds to TRBD2 (5 bases). The CDR3 contains 16 residues. Trimming stripped 0 bases from V and 1 base from J, with 12 bases between. CDR1 SGHAT and CDR2 FQNNGV come from the germline V gene. CDR3 amino acids: CASSLDRYSGQETQYF. In nucleotides, the CDR3 is TGTGCCAGCAGCTTAGATCGGTACAGCGGCCAAGAGACCCAGTACTTC. Using reference TRBV11-2 and TRBJ2-5 for the parts outside the CDR3, the full variable domain is EAGVAQSPRYKIIEKRQSVAFWCNPISGHATLYWYQQILGQGPKLLIQFQNNGVVDDSQLPKDRFSAERLKGVDSTLKIQPAKLEDSAVYLCASSLDRYSGQETQYFGPGTRLLVL.

The V and J genes are TRBV6-4 and TRBJ1-1, with TRBD1 matching over 7 bases. The V segment lost 8 bases and the J segment 3 bases; nucleotides outside the gene matches: 3. Looked up from germline, CDR1 is MRHNA and CDR2 is SNTAGT. The CDR3 extends over 12 amino acids. The chain's CDR3 is CASLQGYTEAFF. The DNA of the CDR3 is TGTGCCAGCTTACAGGGGTACACTGAAGCTTTCTTT.

V is TRBV4-1 and J is TRBJ2-5, with D maybe TRBD1 (5 bases). Germline CDR1 reads MGHRA; CDR2 reads YSYEKL. V lost 0 bases and J 3 bases, leaving 8 bases between the germline ends. The CDR3 extends over 14 amino acids. The CDR3 region has the DNA TGCGCCAGCAGCCAAGAGGGCAGGGAAGAGACCCAGTACTTC. Its translation is CASSQEGREETQYF.

The chain has TRBV29-1 and TRBJ2-1; D unresolved. CDR3 length: 12 residues. Germline CDR1 and CDR2: SQVTM and ANQGSEA. Trimming cost V 4 bases and J 1 base, with 5 bases left between them. The CDR3 sequence is CSVGGSYNEQFF. In nucleotides, the CDR3 is TGCAGCGTTGGGGGTTCCTACAATGAGCAGTTCTTC.

This clonotype has a count of ten or more. The chain links TRBV2 to TRBJ2-1, with D perhaps assigned TRBD1 or TRBD2 (5 bases each). Germline CDR1 SNHLY, CDR2 FYNNEI. V lost 3 bases, J lost 4 bases, and 10 bases lay in between. The CDR3 contains 14 residues. The DNA of the CDR3 is TGTGCCAGCAGTGAGGGACCCCGATACAATGAGCAGTTCTTC. Protein: CASSEGPRYNEQFF.

This clonotype was seen many times. This rearrangement joins TRBV11-2 to TRBJ1-5, with a possible D match to TRBD1 (5 bases). The CDR3 extends over 13 amino acids. In germline, CDR1 is SGHAT, CDR2 FQNNGV. V gave up 6 bases and J gave up 6 bases, with 12 bases separating them. This CDR3 is CASSQGDFQPQHF. Here the CDR3 DNA reads TGTGCCAGCAGTCAAGGGGACTTTCAGCCCCAGCATTTT.

This clonotype has a count of ten or more. V gene TRBV12-3 or TRBV12-4 combines with J gene TRBJ2-7; TRBD2 is a possible D gene (5 bases). This CDR3 is 13 amino acids long. The germline V and J ends were trimmed by 2 bases and 3 bases, with 8 bases remaining between them. The chain's CDR3 is CASSLSAGYEQYF. In DNA, the CDR3 is TGTGCCAGCAGTTTATCGGCGGGCTACGAGCAGTACTTC.

The chain combines TRBV7-9 with TRBJ2-3; D is possibly TRBD1 or TRBD2 (6 bases each). The CDR3 length is 15 residues. Trimming cost V 7 bases and J 2 bases, with 16 bases left between them. CDR1 and CDR2 (germline): SEHNR, FQNEAQ (reference sequence). The CDR3 loop is CASTPVQGLTDTQYF. Here the CDR3 DNA reads TGTGCCAGCACCCCCGTACAGGGACTCACAGATACGCAGTATTTT. The full variable domain, completed using reference TRBV7-9 and TRBJ2-3, is DTGVSQNPRHKITKRGQNVTFRCDPISEHNRLYWYRQTLGQGPEFLTYFQNEAQLEKSRLLSDRFSAERPKGSFSTLEIQRTEQGDSAMYLCASTPVQGLTDTQYFGPGTRLTVL.

The V and J genes are TRBV9 and TRBJ1-1, with no clear D. CDR1 and CDR2 (germline): SGDLS, YYNGEE. CDR3 length equals 14 residues. V was trimmed by 0 bases and J by 1 base, leaving 7 bases between them. The CDR3 loop reads CASSVVTENTEAFF. The CDR3 DNA is TGTGCCAGCAGCGTAGTTACGGAGAACACTGAAGCTTTCTTT.

This clonotype was recorded at least ten times. The rearrangement uses TRBV6-2 or TRBV6-3 and TRBJ1-1; no definite D call. The germline gives CDR1 MNHEY, CDR2 SVGEGT. The CDR3 consists of 13 residues. V was trimmed by 4 bases and J by 1 base, leaving 7 bases between them. The CDR3 coding sequence is TGTGCCAGCAGTTTACACAAGAACACTGAAGCTTTCTTT. Residues: CASSLHKNTEAFF.